The 11 T cell receptor beta chains below all came from one sample that was sequenced in a study of blood T cell repertoires in COVID-19. The method was immunoSEQ multiplex PCR; TCRdb's version includes in-frame clones alone and lacks a portion of them. There are about 55,000 clones in the sample; around 80% occur only once, and 5.5% to 6% lies in the top ten. The sample taken for sequencing was peripheral blood. These TCRs come from a human donor in a cohort sampled during active or convalescent COVID-19.

The genes are TRBV5-1 and TRBJ2-5; weak D call: TRBD2 (6 bases). CDR1 is SGHRS, CDR2 YFSETQ, per germline. The CDR3 has 13 residues. Trimming took 1 base from V and 5 from J, leaving 9 bases between them. The CDR3 region has the DNA TGCGCCAGCAGCTTGACCGGGAGTGAGACCCAGTACTTC. Residues: CASSLTGSETQYF.

The rearrangement uses TRBV7-2 and TRBJ1-2, with D possibly matching TRBD1 (6 bases). Trimming took 5 bases from V and 5 from J, leaving 12 bases between them. Germline loops: CDR1 SGHTA, CDR2 FQGNSA. CDR3 length: 13 residues. The CDR3 DNA follows: TGTGCCAGCAGCGCAGGGGTTGGGTATGGCTACACCTTC. Encoded protein: CASSAGVGYGYTF.

The chain carries TRBV7-9 and TRBJ2-1, with D perhaps matching TRBD2 (6 bases). Germline V gene sequence: CDR1 SEHNR, CDR2 FQNEAQ (reference sequence). V gave up 8 bases and J gave up 8 bases, with 16 bases separating them. This CDR3 spans 13 amino acids. The CDR3 loop is CASGYTREDEQFF. DNA of the CDR3: TGTGCCAGCGGATATACCAGGGAGGATGAGCAGTTCTTC.

The gene calls are TRBV6-1 and TRBJ1-5; unclear D gene. Deletions cut 2 bases from V and 3 bases from J, with 5 bases between. The CDR3 sequence is 13 residues long. The germline V gene has CDR1 MNHNS and CDR2 SASEGT. CDR3 sequence (DNA): TGTGCCAGCAGTGAACAAGCCAATCAGCCCCAGCATTTT. Amino acid sequence: CASSEQANQPQHF.

V usage is TRBV12-3 or TRBV12-4 and J usage is TRBJ2-5; D may be TRBD2 (6 bases). The CDR3 runs 13 residues. V lost 3 bases, J lost 4 bases, and 9 bases lay in between. The CDR3: CASSLLALETQYF. The CDR3 DNA follows: TGTGCCAGCAGTTTGCTAGCGTTAGAGACCCAGTACTTC.

The rearrangement links TRBV19 to TRBJ1-5, with D perhaps matching TRBD1 (5 bases). CDR1 is LNHDA and CDR2 is SQIVND in the germline V gene (reference sequence). This CDR3 has 15 residues. The V and J ends lost 9 bases and 0 bases respectively, with 15 bases between them. The CDR3 DNA is TGTGCCAGCCATATACAGGTTTATAGCAATCAGCCCCAGCATTTT. It is translated as CASHIQVYSNQPQHF.

The rearrangement links TRBV11-2 to TRBJ2-7; 7 bases map to TRBD1. CDR1 SGHAT and CDR2 FQNNGV come from the germline V gene. This CDR3 spans 16 amino acids. Germline trimming cut 5 bases from V and 6 bases from J; bases unmatched to any gene: 16. As DNA, the CDR3 is TGTGCCAGCAGCCTTACAGCCGGGCGACAGGGTGGCGAGCAGTACTTC. It is translated as CASSLTAGRQGGEQYF.

The V gene is TRBV14, the J gene TRBJ2-5, with 9 bases matching TRBD2. Germline-derived CDR1 and CDR2 are SGHDN and FVKESK. CDR3 length: 17 residues. V lost 4 bases to trimming and J lost 4 bases; unmatched junction nucleotides: 13. CDR3 region: CASSPSTGTSISETQYF. CDR3 sequence (DNA): TGTGCCAGCAGCCCTTCTACTGGGACTAGCATATCAGAGACCCAGTACTTC.

This clone was seen once. The chain uses TRBV3-1 (or the pseudogene TRBV3-2) and TRBJ2-5, with 9 nucleotides matching TRBD2. Per germline, CDR1 LGHDT and CDR2 YNNKEL (reference sequence). V lost 1 base, J lost 4 bases, and 13 bases stayed unmatched. The CDR3 runs 18 residues. DNA of the CDR3: TGTGCCAGCAGCCAAGTCATGCGGGGGGGCCGTATATTAGAGACCCAGTACTTC. Translating it yields CASSQVMRGGRILETQYF.

The rearrangement joins TRBV11-2 to TRBJ2-7; a possible D gene is TRBD2 (5 bases). Germline CDR1 SGHAT, CDR2 FQNNGV. This CDR3 contains 14 residues. V was cut by 5 bases and J by 2 bases, with 13 bases left in between. CDR3 nucleotide sequence: TGTGCCAGCAGCCTTACGGACTCCGCCTACGAGCAGTACTTC. Amino acid sequence: CASSLTDSAYEQYF. The variable domain in full, with the rest retrieved from reference TRBV11-2 and TRBJ2-7, is EAGVAQSPRYKIIEKRQSVAFWCNPISGHATLYWYQQILGQGPKLLIQFQNNGVVDDSQLPKDRFSAERLKGVDSTLKIQPAKLEDSAVYLCASSLTDSAYEQYFGPGTRLTVT.

This chain joins TRBV19 and TRBJ2-5, with TRBD2 matching over 8 bases. Germline V CDR1 and CDR2: LNHDA, SQIVND (reference sequence). The V gene end was trimmed by 1 base and the J gene end by 2 bases; junction bases not matched to a gene: 6. The CDR3 spans 16 residues. Here the CDR3 reads CASSIGSTGGQETQYF. The CDR3 coding sequence is TGTGCCAGTAGTATAGGCTCTACGGGGGGGCAAGAGACCCAGTACTTC.